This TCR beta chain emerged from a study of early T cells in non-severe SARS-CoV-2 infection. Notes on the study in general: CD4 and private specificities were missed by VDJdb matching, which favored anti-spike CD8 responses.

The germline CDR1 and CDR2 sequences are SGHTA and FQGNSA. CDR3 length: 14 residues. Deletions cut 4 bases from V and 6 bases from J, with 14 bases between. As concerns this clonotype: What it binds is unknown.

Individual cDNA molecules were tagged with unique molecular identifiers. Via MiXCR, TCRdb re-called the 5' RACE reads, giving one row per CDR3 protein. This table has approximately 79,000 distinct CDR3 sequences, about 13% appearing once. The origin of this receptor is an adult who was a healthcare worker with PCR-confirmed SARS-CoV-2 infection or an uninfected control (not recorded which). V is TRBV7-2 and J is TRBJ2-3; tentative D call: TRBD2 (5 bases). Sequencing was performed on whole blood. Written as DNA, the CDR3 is TGTGCCAGCAGCTATCATAAGAGGGCTGATACGCAGTATTTT. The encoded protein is CASSYHKRADTQYF.